This T cell receptor (beta chain) was recorded in a study of CD8 T cells in ankylosing spondylitis. CDR3 length: 16 residues. A note on this clonotype: Its antigen is not known.

Study findings and constraints: Past research had described some motif variants in reactive arthritis synovial fluid and blood. Ankylosing spondylitis blood appeared to carry a characteristic TCR beta motif of several highly homologous variants.

Making use of molecular barcodes, quantitative 5'-RACE generated TCR beta libraries. TCRdb called the 5' RACE reads again in MiXCR, with one record for every CDR3 protein. The table records more than 650,000 distinct CDR3 sequences, 12% of them present only once. This chain joins TRBV21-1 and TRBJ1-1; the DNA was not compared with TRBD1, the D call given in the table. TRBV21-1 is termed a pseudogene. The source of this sequence is a male donor with ankylosing spondylitis. Sequenced material: blood, either unsorted or a sorted T cell fraction (not recorded which). CDR3 region: CASSKGTGDLNTEAFF. CDR3 bases: TGTGCCAGCAGCAAAGGGACAGGGGACCTGAACACTGAAGCTTTCTTT.